Each of the 2 T cell receptor beta chains below was sequenced from the same sample in a study of post-analysis software for immune sequencing data (dated by TCRdb to 2013 to 2016). The receptor library was made with PCR. Sequencing relied on an Illumina HiSeq 2500. Unique molecular identifiers were incorporated into TCR beta cDNA libraries to reduce PCR and sequencing biases. TCRdb handled the public reads itself, with Q25 trimming in fastp and clone calling in MiXCR, and kept productive beta chains. For every CDR3 protein sequence, its rows merge into one entry that carries the most common genes and DNA. The sample table contains roughly 670,000 distinct CDR3 sequences; only one count was recorded for 55% to 60% of them. The ten largest clonotypes hold 11% of the sample. The study at large found these results: Roughly 5 TRBV segments, including TRBV5-6, TRBV5-1 and TRBV20-1, were significantly more frequent in patients than controls.

The antigens of these receptors remain unknown. Material for sequencing was blood. The receptors originated from a girl aged 2 to 10 with multiple sclerosis.

In its sample, this clonotype was seen a few times. A read error may be the cause here, since a much bigger clone is one base away. The chain couples TRBV3-1 to TRBJ2-3; 9 positions agree with TRBD1. After removal of 5 bases from V and 1 base from J, the junction contained 1 base not matched to a gene. The germline CDR1 and CDR2 sequences are LGHDT and YNNKEL (reference sequence). The CDR3 runs to 14 residues. CDR3 loop: CASSWDRGTDTQYF. For the CDR3, the DNA is TGTGCCAGCAGCTGGGACAGGGGCACAGATACGCAGTATTTT.

This clonotype showed up just a few times. The rearrangement links TRBV7-9 to TRBJ2-1; D gene uncertain. Germline CDR1 is SEHNR and CDR2 is FQNEAQ (reference sequence). Trimming removed 10 bases from V and 10 bases from J, with 17 bases in between. The CDR3 loop spans 12 amino acids. The CDR3 DNA follows: TGTGCCATCTCGACCCCTCCCCTCGAGCAGTTCTTC. It translates to CAISTPPLEQFF.